The T cell receptor (beta chain) under discussion was sequenced for a study of tissue T cells after allogeneic stem cell transplantation. Some clones are missing from TCRdb's copy, which holds only in-frame ones; the method was immunoSEQ multiplex PCR. The sample lists some 19,000 clones; almost 70% were seen once. Per germline, CDR1 SGHDT and CDR2 FRDEAV. V shed 4 bases, J shed 1 base, and the junction held 5 bases outside the gene matches. The CDR3 runs to 15 residues. Concerning this clone itself: Its antigen is currently unknown. Gene and germline names: mouse. Read sequence stops 1 residue before the CDR3 end, and the germline J gene provides the missing end.

The study, taken as a whole, reports: The patient cohort was small and clinically heterogeneous, with limited sampling depth. Anatomically similar tissues had similar TCR repertoires within each patient. In patients and mice, blood and spleen missed much of tissue repertoire.

This TCR derives from a female BALB/c mouse in good health. For this mouse line, the MHC haplotype is H2-d. This sequence joins TRBV14 and TRBJ1-2; 9 positions agree with TRBD1. The specimen was blood. The DNA read from the CDR3 is TGTGCCAGCAGTCTAACGACAGGGGGAAACTCCGACTACACC. Translation gives CASSLTTGGNSDYT. The CDR3, in full, reads CASSLTTGGNSDYTF.